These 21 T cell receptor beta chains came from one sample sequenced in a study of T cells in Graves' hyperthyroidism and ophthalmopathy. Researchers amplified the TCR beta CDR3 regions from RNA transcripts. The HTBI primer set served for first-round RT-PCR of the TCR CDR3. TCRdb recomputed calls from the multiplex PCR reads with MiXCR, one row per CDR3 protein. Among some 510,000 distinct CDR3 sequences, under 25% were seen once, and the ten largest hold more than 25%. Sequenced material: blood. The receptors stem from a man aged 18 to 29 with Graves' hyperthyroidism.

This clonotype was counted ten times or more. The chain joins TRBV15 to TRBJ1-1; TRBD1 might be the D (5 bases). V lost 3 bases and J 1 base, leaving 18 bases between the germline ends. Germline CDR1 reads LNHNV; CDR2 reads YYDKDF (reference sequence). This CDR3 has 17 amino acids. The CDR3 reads CATSSRPGTEGNTEAFF. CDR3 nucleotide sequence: TGTGCCACCAGCAGCAGACCCGGGACGGAGGGGAACACTGAAGCTTTCTTT.

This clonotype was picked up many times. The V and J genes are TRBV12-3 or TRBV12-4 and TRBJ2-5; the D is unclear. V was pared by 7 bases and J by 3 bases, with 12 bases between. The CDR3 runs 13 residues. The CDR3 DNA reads TGTGCCAGCACCGATGGCAGTAAAGAGACCCAGTACTTC. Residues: CASTDGSKETQYF.

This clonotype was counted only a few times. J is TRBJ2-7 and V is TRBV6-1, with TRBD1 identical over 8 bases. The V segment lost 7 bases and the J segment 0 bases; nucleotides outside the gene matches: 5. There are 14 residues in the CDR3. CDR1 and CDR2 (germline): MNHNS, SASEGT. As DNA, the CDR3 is TGTGCCAGCAACCGACAGGGGAGCTCCTACGAGCAGTACTTC. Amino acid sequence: CASNRQGSSYEQYF.

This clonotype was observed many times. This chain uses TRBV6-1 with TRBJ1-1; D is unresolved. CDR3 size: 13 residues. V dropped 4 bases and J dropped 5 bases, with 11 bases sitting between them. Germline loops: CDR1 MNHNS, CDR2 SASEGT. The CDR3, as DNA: TGTGCCAGCAGTGTCGGTTATGGAACTGAAGCTTTCTTT. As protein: CASSVGYGTEAFF.

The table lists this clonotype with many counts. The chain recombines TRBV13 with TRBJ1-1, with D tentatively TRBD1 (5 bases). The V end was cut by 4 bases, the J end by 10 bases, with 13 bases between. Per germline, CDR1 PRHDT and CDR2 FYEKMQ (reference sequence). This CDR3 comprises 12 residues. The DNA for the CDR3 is TGTGCCAGCAGCTACCGGGGCCAAGGAGCTTTCTTT. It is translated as CASSYRGQGAFF. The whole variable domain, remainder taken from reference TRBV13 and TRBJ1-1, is AAGVIQSPRHLIKEKRETATLKCYPIPRHDTVYWYQQGPGQDPQFLISFYEKMQSDKGSIPDRFSAQQFSDYHSELNMSSLELGDSALYFCASSYRGQGAFFGQGTRLTVV.

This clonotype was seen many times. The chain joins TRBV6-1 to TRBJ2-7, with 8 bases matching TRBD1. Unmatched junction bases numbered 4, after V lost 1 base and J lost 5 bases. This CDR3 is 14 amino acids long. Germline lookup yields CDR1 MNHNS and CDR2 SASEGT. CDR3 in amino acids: CASSEEDRAHEQYF. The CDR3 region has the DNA TGTGCCAGCAGTGAAGAGGACAGGGCTCACGAGCAGTACTTC.

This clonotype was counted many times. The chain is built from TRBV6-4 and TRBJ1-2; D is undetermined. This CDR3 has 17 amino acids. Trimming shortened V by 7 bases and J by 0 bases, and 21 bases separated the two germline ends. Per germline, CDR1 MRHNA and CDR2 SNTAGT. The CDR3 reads CASITGPFRTSNYGYTF. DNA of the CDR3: TGTGCCAGCATCACCGGACCCTTCAGAACCTCTAACTATGGCTACACCTTC.

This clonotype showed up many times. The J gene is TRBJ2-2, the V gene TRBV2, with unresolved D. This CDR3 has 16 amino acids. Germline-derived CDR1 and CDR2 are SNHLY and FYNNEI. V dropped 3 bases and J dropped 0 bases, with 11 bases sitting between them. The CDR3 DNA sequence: TGTGCCAGCAGTGATTTAGGGAACGCGAACACCGGGGAGCTGTTTTTT. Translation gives CASSDLGNANTGELFF.

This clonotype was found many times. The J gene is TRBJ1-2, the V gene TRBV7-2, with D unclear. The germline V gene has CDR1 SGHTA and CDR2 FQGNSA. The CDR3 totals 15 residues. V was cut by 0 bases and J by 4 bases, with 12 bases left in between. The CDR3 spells CASSLAHWGGYGYTF. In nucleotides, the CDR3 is TGTGCCAGCAGCTTAGCCCATTGGGGAGGCTATGGCTACACCTTC.

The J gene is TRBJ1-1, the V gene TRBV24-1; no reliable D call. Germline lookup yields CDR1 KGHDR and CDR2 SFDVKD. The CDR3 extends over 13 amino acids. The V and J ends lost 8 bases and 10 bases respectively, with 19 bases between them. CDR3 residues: CATIVGQWVLAFF. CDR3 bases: TGTGCCACCATTGTAGGGCAGTGGGTATTAGCTTTCTTT.

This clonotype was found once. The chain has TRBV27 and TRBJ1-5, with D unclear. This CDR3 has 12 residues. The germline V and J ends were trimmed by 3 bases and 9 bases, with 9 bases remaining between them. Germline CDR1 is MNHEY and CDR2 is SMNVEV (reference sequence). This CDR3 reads CASSFFNGPQHF. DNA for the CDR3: TGTGCCAGCAGTTTCTTCAACGGGCCCCAGCATTTT.

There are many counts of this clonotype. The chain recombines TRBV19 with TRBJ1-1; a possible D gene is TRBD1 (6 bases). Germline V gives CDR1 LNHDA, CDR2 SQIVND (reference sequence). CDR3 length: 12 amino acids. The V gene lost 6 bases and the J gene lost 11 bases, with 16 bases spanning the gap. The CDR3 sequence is CASSQDRLAAFF. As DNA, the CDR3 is TGTGCCAGTAGCCAAGACAGGCTGGCGGCTTTCTTT.

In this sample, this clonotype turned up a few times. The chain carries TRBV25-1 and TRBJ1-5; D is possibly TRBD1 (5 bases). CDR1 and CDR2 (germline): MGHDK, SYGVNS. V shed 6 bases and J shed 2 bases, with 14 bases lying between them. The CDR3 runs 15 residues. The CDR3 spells CASSPAGHGNQPQHF. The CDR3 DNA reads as TGTGCCAGCAGCCCGGCAGGGCATGGCAATCAGCCCCAGCATTTT.

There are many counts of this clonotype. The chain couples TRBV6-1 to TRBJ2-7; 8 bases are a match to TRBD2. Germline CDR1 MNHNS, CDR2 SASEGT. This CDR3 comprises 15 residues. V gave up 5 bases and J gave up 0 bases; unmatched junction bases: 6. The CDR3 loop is CASSPWRGVSYEQYF. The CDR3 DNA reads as TGTGCCAGCAGTCCATGGCGGGGGGTCTCCTACGAGCAGTACTTC.

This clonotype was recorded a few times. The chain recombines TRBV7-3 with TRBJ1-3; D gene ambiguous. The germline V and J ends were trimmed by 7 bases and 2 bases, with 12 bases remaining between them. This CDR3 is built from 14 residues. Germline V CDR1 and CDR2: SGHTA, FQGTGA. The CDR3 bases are TGTGCCAGCACCTCCGCGGCGCCTGGAAACACCATATATTTT. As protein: CASTSAAPGNTIYF.

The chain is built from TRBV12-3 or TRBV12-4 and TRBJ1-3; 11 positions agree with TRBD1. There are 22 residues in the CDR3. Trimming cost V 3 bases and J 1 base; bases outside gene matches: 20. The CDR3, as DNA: TGTGCCAGCAGTTTCTGGACAGGGGGCATAGATCTGAGGGCAAGATCTGGAAACACCATATATTTT. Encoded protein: CASSFWTGGIDLRARSGNTIYF.

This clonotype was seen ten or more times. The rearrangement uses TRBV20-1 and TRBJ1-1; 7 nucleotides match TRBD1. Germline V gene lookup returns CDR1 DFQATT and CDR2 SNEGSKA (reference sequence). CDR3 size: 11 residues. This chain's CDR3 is CRVEIQGRAFF. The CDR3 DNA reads TGCAGGGTGGAGATACAGGGGCGGGCTTTCTTT.

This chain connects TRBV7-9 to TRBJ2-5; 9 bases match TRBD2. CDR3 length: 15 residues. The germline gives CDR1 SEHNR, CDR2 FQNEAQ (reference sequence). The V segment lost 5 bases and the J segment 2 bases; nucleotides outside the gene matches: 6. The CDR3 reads CASSNSGGPQETQYF. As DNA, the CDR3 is TGTGCCAGCAGCAATAGCGGGGGACCTCAAGAGACCCAGTACTTC.

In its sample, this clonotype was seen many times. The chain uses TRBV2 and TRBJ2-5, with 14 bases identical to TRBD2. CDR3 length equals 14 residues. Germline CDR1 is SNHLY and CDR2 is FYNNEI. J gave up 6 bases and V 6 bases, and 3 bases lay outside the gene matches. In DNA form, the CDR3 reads TGTGCCAGCAGGGGACTAGCGGGGGTAAAGACCCAGTACTTC. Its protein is CASRGLAGVKTQYF. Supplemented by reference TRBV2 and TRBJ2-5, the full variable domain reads EPEVTQTPSHQVTQMGQEVILRCVPISNHLYFYWYRQILGQKVEFLVSFYNNEISEKSEIFDDQFSVERPDGSNFTLKIRSTKLEDSAMYFCASRGLAGVKTQYFGPGTRLLVL.

CDR3 coding DNA: TGTGCCAGCAGCTTGAGGCGGATGGACACTGAAGCTTTCTTT. Its protein is CASSLRRMDTEAFF. J is TRBJ1-1 and V is TRBV7-6; no clear D gene. The CDR3 spans 14 residues. The V gene lost 3 bases and the J gene lost 3 bases, with 11 bases spanning the gap. Germline V gene lookup returns CDR1 SGHVS and CDR2 FNYEAQ.

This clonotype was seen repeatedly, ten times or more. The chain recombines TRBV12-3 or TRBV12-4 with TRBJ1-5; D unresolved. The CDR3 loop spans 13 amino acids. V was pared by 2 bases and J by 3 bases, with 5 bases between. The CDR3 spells CASSLNVNQPQHF. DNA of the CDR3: TGTGCCAGCAGTTTAAACGTCAATCAGCCCCAGCATTTT.